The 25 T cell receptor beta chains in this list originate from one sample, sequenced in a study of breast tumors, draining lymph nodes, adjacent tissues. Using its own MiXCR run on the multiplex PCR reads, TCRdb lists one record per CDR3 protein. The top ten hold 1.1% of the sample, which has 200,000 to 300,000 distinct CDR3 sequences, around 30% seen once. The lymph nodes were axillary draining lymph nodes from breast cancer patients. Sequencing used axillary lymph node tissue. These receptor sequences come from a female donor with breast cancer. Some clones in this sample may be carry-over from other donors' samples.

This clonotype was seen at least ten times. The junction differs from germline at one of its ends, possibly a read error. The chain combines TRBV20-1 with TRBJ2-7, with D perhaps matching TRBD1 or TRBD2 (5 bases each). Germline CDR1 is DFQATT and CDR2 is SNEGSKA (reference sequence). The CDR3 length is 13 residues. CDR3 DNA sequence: TGCAGTGCTAGAGGGGACCATTCCTCCGAGCAGTACTTC. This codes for CSARGDHSSEQYF.

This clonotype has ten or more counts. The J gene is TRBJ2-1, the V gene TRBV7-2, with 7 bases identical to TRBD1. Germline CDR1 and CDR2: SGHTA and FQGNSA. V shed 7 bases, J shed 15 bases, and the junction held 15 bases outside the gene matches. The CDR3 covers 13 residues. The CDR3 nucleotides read TGTGCCAGCATCCTAGGGGGCTTTCCCCAACTGTTCTTC. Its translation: CASILGGFPQLFF.

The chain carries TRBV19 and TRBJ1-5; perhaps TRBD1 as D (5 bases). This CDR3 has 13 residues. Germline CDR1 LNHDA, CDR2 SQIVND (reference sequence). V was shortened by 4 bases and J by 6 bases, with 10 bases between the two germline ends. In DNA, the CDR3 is TGTGCCAGTAGTAGTGGGGCGAGTCAGCCCCAGCATTTT. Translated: CASSSGASQPQHF.

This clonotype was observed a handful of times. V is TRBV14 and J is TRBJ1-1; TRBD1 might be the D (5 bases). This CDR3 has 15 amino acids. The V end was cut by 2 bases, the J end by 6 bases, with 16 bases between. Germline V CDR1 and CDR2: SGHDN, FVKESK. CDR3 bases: TGTGCCAGCAGCCAAATGGGACCTCTATCCCCTGAAGCTTTCTTT. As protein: CASSQMGPLSPEAFF.

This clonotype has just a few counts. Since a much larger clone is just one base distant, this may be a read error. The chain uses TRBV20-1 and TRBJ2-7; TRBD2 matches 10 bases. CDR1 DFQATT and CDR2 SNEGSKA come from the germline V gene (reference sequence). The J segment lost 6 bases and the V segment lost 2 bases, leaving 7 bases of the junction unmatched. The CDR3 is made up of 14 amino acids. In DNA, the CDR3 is TGCAGTGCTAGATCTGCAGCGGGAGGGGCCGAGCAGTACTTC. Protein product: CSARSAAGGAEQYF.

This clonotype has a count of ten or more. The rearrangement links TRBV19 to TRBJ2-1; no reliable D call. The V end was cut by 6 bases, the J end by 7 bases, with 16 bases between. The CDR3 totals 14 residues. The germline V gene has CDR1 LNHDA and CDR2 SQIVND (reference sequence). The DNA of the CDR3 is TGTGCCAGTAGCAGCAAGCAGGTGATGAATGAGCAGTTCTTC. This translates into CASSSKQVMNEQFF.

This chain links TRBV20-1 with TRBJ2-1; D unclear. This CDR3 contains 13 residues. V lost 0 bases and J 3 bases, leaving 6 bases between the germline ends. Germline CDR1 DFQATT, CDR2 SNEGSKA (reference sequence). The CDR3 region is CSARDRCYNEQFF. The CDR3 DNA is TGCAGTGCTAGAGACAGGTGCTACAATGAGCAGTTCTTC.

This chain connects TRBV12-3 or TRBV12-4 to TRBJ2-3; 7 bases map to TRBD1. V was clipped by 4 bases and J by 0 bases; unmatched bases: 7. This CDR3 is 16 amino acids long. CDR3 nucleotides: TGTGCCAGCAGTTCGGACAGGTCTTCTAGCACAGATACGCAGTATTTT. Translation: CASSSDRSSSTDTQYF.

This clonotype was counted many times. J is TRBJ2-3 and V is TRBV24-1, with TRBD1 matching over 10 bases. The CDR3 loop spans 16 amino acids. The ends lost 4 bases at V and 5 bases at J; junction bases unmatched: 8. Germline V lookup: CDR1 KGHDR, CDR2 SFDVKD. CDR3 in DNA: TGTGCCACCAGTGAGGGGACAGGGGCGCAGGGAGATACGCAGTATTTT. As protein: CATSEGTGAQGDTQYF.

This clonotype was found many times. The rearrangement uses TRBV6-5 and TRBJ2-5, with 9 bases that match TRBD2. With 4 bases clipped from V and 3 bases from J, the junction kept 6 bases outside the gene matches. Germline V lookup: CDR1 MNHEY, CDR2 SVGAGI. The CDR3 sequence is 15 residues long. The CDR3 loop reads CASSLAGVGEETQYF. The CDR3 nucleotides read TGTGCCAGCAGTTTAGCGGGAGTAGGGGAAGAGACCCAGTACTTC.

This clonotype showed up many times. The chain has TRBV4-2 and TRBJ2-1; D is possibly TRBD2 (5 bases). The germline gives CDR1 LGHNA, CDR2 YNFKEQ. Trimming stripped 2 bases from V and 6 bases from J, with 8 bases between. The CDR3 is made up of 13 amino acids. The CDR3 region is CASSQFRGNEQFF. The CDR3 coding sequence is TGTGCCAGCAGCCAATTTCGGGGCAATGAGCAGTTCTTC.

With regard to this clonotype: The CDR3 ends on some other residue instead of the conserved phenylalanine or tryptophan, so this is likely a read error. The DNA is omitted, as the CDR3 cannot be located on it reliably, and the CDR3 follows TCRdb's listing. The CDR3 is CASSLGQGVFY. The chain links TRBV5-6 to TRBJ1-4; the tabulated D call, TRBD1, remains unverified against the DNA. The CDR3 has 11 amino acids, counting both end residues. CDR1 is SGHDT, CDR2 YYEEEE, per germline.

This CDR3 reads CASTKTGTVYGYTF. For the CDR3, the DNA is TGTGCCAGCACCAAAACAGGGACAGTGTATGGCTACACCTTC. The chain employs TRBV6-5 and TRBJ1-2, with 7 bases lining up with TRBD1. Germline trimming cut 7 bases from V and 5 bases from J; bases unmatched to any gene: 10. CDR1 is MNHEY and CDR2 is SVGAGI in the germline V gene. CDR3 size: 14 residues.

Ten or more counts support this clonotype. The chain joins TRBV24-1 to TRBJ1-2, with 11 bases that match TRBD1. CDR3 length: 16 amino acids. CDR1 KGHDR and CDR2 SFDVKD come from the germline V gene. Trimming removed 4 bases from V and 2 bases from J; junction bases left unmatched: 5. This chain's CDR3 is CATSDQGQGGNYGYTF. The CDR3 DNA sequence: TGTGCCACCAGTGACCAGGGACAGGGGGGGAACTATGGCTACACCTTC.

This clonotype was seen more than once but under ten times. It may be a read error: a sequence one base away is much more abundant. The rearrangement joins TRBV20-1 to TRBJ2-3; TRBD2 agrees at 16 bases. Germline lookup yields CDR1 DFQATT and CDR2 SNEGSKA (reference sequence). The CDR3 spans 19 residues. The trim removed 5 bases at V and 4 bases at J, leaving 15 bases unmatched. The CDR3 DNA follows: TGCAGTGCTGATCCGGGACTAGCGGGAGGGGGGCCCGGGGCAGATACGCAGTATTTT. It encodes CSADPGLAGGGPGADTQYF.

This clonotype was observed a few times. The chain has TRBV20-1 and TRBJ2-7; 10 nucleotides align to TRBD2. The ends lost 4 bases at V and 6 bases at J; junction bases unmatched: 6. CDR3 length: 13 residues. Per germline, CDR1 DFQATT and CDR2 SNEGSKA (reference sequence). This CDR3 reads CSANSGRAREQYF. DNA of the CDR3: TGCAGTGCTAACAGCGGGAGGGCCCGCGAGCAGTACTTC.

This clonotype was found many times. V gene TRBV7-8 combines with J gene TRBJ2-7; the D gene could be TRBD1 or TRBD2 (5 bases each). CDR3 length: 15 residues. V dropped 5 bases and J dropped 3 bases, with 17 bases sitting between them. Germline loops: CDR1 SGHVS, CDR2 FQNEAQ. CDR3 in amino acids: CASSEYRDPDYEQYF. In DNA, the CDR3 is TGTGCCAGCAGCGAATACCGGGACCCCGACTACGAGCAGTACTTC.

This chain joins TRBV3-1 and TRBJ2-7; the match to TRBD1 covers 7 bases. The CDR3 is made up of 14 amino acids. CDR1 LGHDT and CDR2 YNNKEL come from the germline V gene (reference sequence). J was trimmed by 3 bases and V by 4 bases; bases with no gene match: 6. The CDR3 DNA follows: TGTGCCAGCAGCCCACAGGGGTCTCTCTACGAGCAGTACTTC. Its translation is CASSPQGSLYEQYF.

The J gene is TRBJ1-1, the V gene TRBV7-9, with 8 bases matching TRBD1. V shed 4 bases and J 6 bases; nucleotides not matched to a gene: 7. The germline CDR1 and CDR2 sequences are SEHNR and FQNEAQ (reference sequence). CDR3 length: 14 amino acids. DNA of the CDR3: TGTGCCAGCAGCTGGGCTTCGGACAGGGCTGAAGCTTTCTTT. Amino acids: CASSWASDRAEAFF.

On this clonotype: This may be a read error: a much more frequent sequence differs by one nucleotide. The CDR3, as DNA: TGTGCCAGCAGCTTCCGGGACCGACCCTACAATGAGCAGCTCTTC. Its translation is CASSFRDRPYNEQLF. The J gene is TRBJ2-1, the V gene TRBV7-3; D may match TRBD1 or TRBD2 (5 bases each). The CDR3 contains 15 residues. The germline CDR1 and CDR2 sequences are SGHTA and FQGTGA.

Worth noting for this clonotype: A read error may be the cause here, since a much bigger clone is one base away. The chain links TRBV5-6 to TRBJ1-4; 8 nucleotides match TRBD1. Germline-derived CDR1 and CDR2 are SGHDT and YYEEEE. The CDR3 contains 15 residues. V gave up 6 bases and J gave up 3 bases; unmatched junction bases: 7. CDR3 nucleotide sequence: TGTGCCAGCACCCCAATGACAGGGGCTAATGAAAAACTGTTTTTT. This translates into CASTPMTGANEKLFF.

The CDR3 loop reads CASSRGGGLAGAADTQYF. In DNA form, the CDR3 reads TGTGCCAGCTCCCGGGGGGGGGGACTAGCGGGAGCGGCAGATACGCAGTATTTT. The V and J genes are TRBV6-4 and TRBJ2-3; 14 nucleotides line up with TRBD2. The CDR3 consists of 18 residues. Losses at the gene ends were 8 bases for V and 4 bases for J; bases not matched to a gene: 14. The germline CDR1 and CDR2 sequences are MRHNA and SNTAGT.

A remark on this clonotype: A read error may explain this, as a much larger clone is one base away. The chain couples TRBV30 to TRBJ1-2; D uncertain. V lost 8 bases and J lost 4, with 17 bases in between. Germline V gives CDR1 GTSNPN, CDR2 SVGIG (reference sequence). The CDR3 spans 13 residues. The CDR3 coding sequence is TGTGCCGTTACGAGGGTAGCCGGCTATGGCTACACCTTC. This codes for CAVTRVAGYGYTF.

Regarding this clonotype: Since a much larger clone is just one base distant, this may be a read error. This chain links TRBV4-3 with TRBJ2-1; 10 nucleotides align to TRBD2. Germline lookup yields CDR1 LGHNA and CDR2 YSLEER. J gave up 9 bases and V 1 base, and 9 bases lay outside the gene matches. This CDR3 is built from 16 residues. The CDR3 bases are TGCGCCAGCAGCCAAGTAAGCGCTAGCGGGAGTAGTGAGCAGTTCTTC. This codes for CASSQVSASGSSEQFF.

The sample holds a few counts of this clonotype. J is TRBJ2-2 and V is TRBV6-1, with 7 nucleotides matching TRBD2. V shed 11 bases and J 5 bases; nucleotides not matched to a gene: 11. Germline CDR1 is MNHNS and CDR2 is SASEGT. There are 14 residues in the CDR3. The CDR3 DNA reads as TGTGCCGGGAGCAGCGGGGTGATGACCGGGGAGCTGTTTTTT. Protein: CAGSSGVMTGELFF.